This entry features one T cell receptor (beta chain) sequence. The antigen is unknown. The CDR3 totals 19 residues. The V end was cut by 6 bases, the J end by 6 bases, with 33 bases between. CDR1 and CDR2 (germline): WNHNN, SYGVQD (reference sequence). This sample is part of a study of cytomegalovirus exposure and HLA in healthy donors. Overall study results and limits: Specificity of a few CMV-associated chains for CMV antigens was verified in vitro. The study carried out a later analysis of TCR beta sequences. It associated around 17,000 of them with specific HLA alleles at a false discovery rate of 0.05.

Amplification used 60 Vbeta primers and 13 Jbeta primers. Using immunoSEQ multiplex PCR, the repertoire was profiled, and TCRdb retains in-frame clones only, with some absent. The sample lists roughly 160,000 clones, 82% occurring once. The sequence derives from a man in his fifties in good health and CMV-seropositive. The chain combines TRBV10-1 with TRBJ2-7, with D possibly matching TRBD2 (5 bases). Sequencing used PBMCs. For the CDR3, the DNA is TGCGCCAGCAGACCCAACCCCTGCCCCCCACCCGAATTGAGCGGCGAGCAGTACTTC. Translating gives CASRPNPCPPPELSGEQYF.